The 16 T cell receptor beta chains below all came from one sample that was sequenced in a study of blood T cell repertoires in COVID-19. Method: immunoSEQ multiplex PCR; TCRdb's copy keeps in-frame clones and lacks some. Among some 210,000 clones listed, roughly nine tenths were seen once. Sequencing was performed on peripheral blood. These receptor sequences come from a man aged 60 to 69 who had recovered from COVID-19.

The genes are TRBV2 and TRBJ2-3, with 10 nucleotides matching TRBD2. CDR1 is SNHLY, CDR2 FYNNEI, per germline. The length of the CDR3 is 17 residues. Unmatched junction bases numbered 14, after V lost 10 bases and J lost 1 base. For the CDR3, the DNA is TGTGCCATGCGGACTAGCGGAACAAGAGGACGCACAGATACGCAGTATTTT. It yields the protein CAMRTSGTRGRTDTQYF.

The table lists this clone with a count of one. This chain links TRBV18 with TRBJ2-5; 7 bases are a match to TRBD2. This CDR3 has 14 residues. Trimming took 3 bases from V and 2 from J; bases not matched to a gene: 3. CDR1 KGHSH and CDR2 LQKENI come from the germline V gene. The CDR3 DNA is TGTGCCAGCTCACCGGGGGGGAGACAAGAGACCCAGTACTTC. Translated: CASSPGGRQETQYF.

The J gene is TRBJ1-4, the V gene TRBV15, with TRBD1 matching over 7 bases. Germline trimming cut 0 bases from V and 7 bases from J; bases unmatched to any gene: 5. Per germline, CDR1 LNHNV and CDR2 YYDKDF (reference sequence). The CDR3 covers 15 residues. The CDR3 reads CATSRERGRSEKLFF. The CDR3 bases are TGTGCCACCAGCAGAGAAAGGGGGCGATCTGAAAAACTGTTTTTT.

This clone was recorded a few times. This rearrangement joins TRBV18 to TRBJ2-7; D ambiguous. Per the germline V gene, CDR1 is KGHSH and CDR2 is LQKENI. This CDR3 region has 12 residues. Trimming pared 3 bases from V and 4 bases from J, leaving 7 bases between. CDR3 sequence reads: CASSPHLYEQYF. For the CDR3, the DNA is TGTGCCAGCTCACCTCACCTATACGAGCAGTACTTC.

This chain connects TRBV24-1 to TRBJ2-2, with D uncertain. This CDR3 comprises 16 residues. The germline V and J ends were trimmed by 0 bases and 0 bases, with 7 bases remaining between them. Germline CDR1 reads KGHDR; CDR2 reads SFDVKD. The CDR3 nucleotides read TGTGCCACCAGTGATTTGGGGCCATCGAACACCGGGGAGCTGTTTTTT. Its protein product is CATSDLGPSNTGELFF.

V usage is TRBV28 and J usage is TRBJ2-5, with 7 nucleotides matching TRBD2. The CDR3 covers 13 residues. The germline CDR1 and CDR2 sequences are MDHEN and SYDVKM. The trim removed 6 bases at V and 4 bases at J, leaving 5 bases unmatched. CDR3 nucleotides: TGTGCCAGCAGACCGGGGGGACGAGAGACCCAGTACTTC. Translation: CASRPGGRETQYF.

The rearrangement links TRBV9 to TRBJ2-1; 10 nucleotides agree with TRBD2. The V and J ends lost 0 bases and 8 bases, in that order; junction bases with no gene match: 5. The germline CDR1 and CDR2 sequences are SGDLS and YYNGEE. The CDR3 extends over 15 amino acids. The CDR3, as DNA: TGTGCCAGCAGCGTAGAACTAGCGGGGAACCATGAGCAGTTCTTC. Protein: CASSVELAGNHEQFF. Full variable domain (outside the CDR3, taken from reference TRBV9 and TRBJ2-1): DSGVTQTPKHLITATGQRVTLRCSPRSGDLSVYWYQQSLDQGLQFLIQYYNGEERAKGNILERFSAQQFPDLHSELNLSSLELGDSALYFCASSVELAGNHEQFFGPGTRLTVL.

The rearrangement links TRBV9 to TRBJ2-2; 10 bases are shared with TRBD1. CDR1 is SGDLS and CDR2 is YYNGEE in the germline V gene. This CDR3 region has 16 residues. V lost 3 bases to trimming and J lost 5 bases; unmatched junction nucleotides: 7. The CDR3 sequence is CASSGWDRGRTGELFF. CDR3 in DNA: TGTGCCAGCAGCGGCTGGGACAGGGGTCGGACCGGGGAGCTGTTTTTT.

This chain uses TRBV5-1 with TRBJ1-2; 7 bases agree with TRBD1. The CDR3 loop spans 13 amino acids. Germline V gene lookup returns CDR1 SGHRS and CDR2 YFSETQ. J was trimmed by 2 bases and V by 3 bases; bases with no gene match: 1. The CDR3 DNA is TGCGCCAGCAGCTCGGGACAGAACTATGGCTACACCTTC. Translating it yields CASSSGQNYGYTF.

The chain is built from TRBV15 and TRBJ2-3; D is uncertain. The CDR3 consists of 12 residues. Germline V gene sequence: CDR1 LNHNV, CDR2 YYDKDF (reference sequence). Trimming shortened V by 4 bases and J by 6 bases, and 8 bases separated the two germline ends. The DNA of the CDR3 is TGTGCCACCAGCACCCGGTGGGATACGCAGTATTTT. Translation gives CATSTRWDTQYF.

The chain uses TRBV4-3 and TRBJ2-1; TRBD1 matches at 9 bases. After removal of 3 bases from V and 3 bases from J, the junction contained 9 bases not matched to a gene. Germline lookup yields CDR1 LGHNA and CDR2 YSLEER. The CDR3 extends over 17 amino acids. DNA of the CDR3: TGCGCCAGCAGCCAGACCCTACAGGGGGCCATCTACAATGAGCAGTTCTTC. Translated: CASSQTLQGAIYNEQFF.

This clone has just one count. The V gene is TRBV6-5, the J gene TRBJ2-6; D not resolved. Germline values: CDR1 MNHEY, CDR2 SVGAGI. V lost 8 bases to trimming and J lost 4 bases, with 9 bases between them. The CDR3 consists of 13 residues. CDR3 loop: CASGRFGANVLTF. CDR3 in DNA: TGTGCCAGCGGGCGTTTCGGGGCCAACGTCCTGACTTTC.

The chain combines TRBV21-1 with TRBJ1-2; the table calls TRBD1, which could not be checked here. TRBV21-1 is a known pseudogene. The CDR3 extends over 15 amino acids. The CDR3 DNA follows: TGTGCCAGCAGCAAAGTGTACAGGTTAAACTATGGCTACACCTTC. Its protein is CASSKVYRLNYGYTF.

The count of this clone is one. The CDR3 spells CASSFRGVSTGELFF. CDR3 nucleotides: TGTGCCAGCAGTTTTCGGGGGGTGAGCACCGGGGAGCTGTTTTTT. V and J are TRBV27 and TRBJ2-2; 7 nucleotides align to TRBD2. V gave up 3 bases and J gave up 4 bases; unmatched junction bases: 5. CDR3 length: 15 amino acids. Germline values: CDR1 MNHEY, CDR2 SMNVEV (reference sequence).

The chain combines TRBV3-1 (or the pseudogene TRBV3-2) with TRBJ2-3, with 9 positions matching TRBD2. The CDR3 covers 15 residues. Germline CDR1 LGHDT, CDR2 YNNKEL (reference sequence). With V trimmed by 3 bases and J by 6 bases, 7 bases remained unmatched. The CDR3 nucleotides read TGTGCCAGCAGCCAGGGGGCGGGGGGGCCGGATACGCAGTATTTT. Residues: CASSQGAGGPDTQYF.

The chain combines TRBV4-3 with TRBJ2-7; 8 positions agree with TRBD2. The CDR3 has 15 amino acids. V lost 0 bases and J lost 5; bases outside the gene matches: 6. The germline gives CDR1 LGHNA, CDR2 YSLEER. CDR3 sequence: CASSQDLGRAHEQYF. Here the CDR3 DNA reads TGCGCCAGCAGCCAAGATCTCGGGAGGGCCCACGAGCAGTACTTC.